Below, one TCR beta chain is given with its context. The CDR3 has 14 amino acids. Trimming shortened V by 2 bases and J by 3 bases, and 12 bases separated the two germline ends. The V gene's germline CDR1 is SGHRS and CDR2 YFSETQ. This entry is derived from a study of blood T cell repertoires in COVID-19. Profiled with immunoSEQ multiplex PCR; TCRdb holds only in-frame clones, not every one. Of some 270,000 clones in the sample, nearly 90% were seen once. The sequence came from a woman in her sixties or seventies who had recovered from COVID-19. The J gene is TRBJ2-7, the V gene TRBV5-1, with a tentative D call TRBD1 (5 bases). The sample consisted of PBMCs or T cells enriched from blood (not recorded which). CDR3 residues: CASSFLTGNYEQYF. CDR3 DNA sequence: TGCGCCAGCAGCTTTCTTACAGGAAACTACGAGCAGTACTTC.